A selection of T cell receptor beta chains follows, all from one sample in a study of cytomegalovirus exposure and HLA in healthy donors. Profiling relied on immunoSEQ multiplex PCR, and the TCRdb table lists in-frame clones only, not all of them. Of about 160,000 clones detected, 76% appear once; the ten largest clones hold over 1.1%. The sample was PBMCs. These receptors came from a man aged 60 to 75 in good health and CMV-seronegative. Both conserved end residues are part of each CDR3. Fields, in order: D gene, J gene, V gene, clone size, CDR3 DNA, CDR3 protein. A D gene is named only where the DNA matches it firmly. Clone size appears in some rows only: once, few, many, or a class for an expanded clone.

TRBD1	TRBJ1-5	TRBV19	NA	TGTGCCAGTAGCCTTGACAGGGTTCAGCCCCAGCATTTT	CASSLDRVQPQHF
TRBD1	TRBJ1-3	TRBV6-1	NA	TGTGCCAGCAGTGTGGGGACAGCTGGAAACACCATATATTTT	CASSVGTAGNTIYF
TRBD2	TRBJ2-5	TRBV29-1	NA	TGCAGCGTCACTAGCGGCCAAGAGACCCAGTACTTC	CSVTSGQETQYF
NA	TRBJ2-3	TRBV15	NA	TGTGCCACCAGCAGAGGAGGCGACACAGATACGCAGTATTTT	CATSRGGDTDTQYF
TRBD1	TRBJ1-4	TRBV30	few	TGTGCCTGGGGGGACAGGGGGCCTACTGAAAAACTGTTTTTT	CAWGDRGPTEKLFF
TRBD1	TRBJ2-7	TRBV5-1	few	TGCGCCAGCAGCACGACAGGGGATCGGGACGAGCAGTACTTC	CASSTTGDRDEQYF
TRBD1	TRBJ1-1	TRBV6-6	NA	TGTGCCAGCAGACCCCGACAGGGCACTGAAGCTTTCTTT	CASRPRQGTEAFF
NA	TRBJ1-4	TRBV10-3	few	TGTGCCATCAGCGAAAGCGCAACTAATGAAAAACTGTTTTTT	CAISESATNEKLFF
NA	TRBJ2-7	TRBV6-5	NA	TGTGCCAGCAGTCACTTCGGACAGAAATCCTACGAGCAGTACTTC	CASSHFGQKSYEQYF
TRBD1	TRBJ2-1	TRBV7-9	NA	TGTGCCAGCAGCTTAGAAGGGGGCCGGCAGTTCTTC	CASSLEGGRQFF
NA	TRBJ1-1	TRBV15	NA	TGTGCCACCAGCAGAGATCCTCGAGTCACTGAAGCTTTCTTT	CATSRDPRVTEAFF
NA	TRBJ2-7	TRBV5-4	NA	TGTGCCAGCAGCTTGGGCCAGTACGAGCAGTACTTC	CASSLGQYEQYF
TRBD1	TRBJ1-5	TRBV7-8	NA	TGTGCCAGTGGTAGACAGGGAAGCAATCAGCCCCAGCATTTT	CASGRQGSNQPQHF
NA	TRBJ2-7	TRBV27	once	TGTGCCAGCAGTTTATCCACAGTGTCGGCCTACGAGCAGTACTTC	CASSLSTVSAYEQYF
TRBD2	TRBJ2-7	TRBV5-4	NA	TGTGCCAGCAGCTTGAAACAACTAGCGGGAGCGGACGAGCAGTACTTC	CASSLKQLAGADEQYF
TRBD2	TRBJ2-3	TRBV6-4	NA	TGTGCCAGCAGTGAGGAAGCGGGAGTGGCAGATACGCAGTATTTT	CASSEEAGVADTQYF
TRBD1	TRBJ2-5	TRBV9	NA	TGTGCCAGCAGCGTAGCTGTAATGGGCAGGGGGCTGGAGACCCAGTACTTC	CASSVAVMGRGLETQYF
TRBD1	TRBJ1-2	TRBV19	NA	TGTGCCAGTAGTACAAGACAGGGGGTGAATGGCTACACCTTC	CASSTRQGVNGYTF
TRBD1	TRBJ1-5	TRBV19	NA	TGTGCCAGTAGTGTTGGGACAGCCCTGGGCAATCAGCCCCAGCATTTT	CASSVGTALGNQPQHF
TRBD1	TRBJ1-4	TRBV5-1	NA	TGCGCCAGCAGCTTGACAGACGCAGGGGGAGTTGTAAAACTGTTTTTT	CASSLTDAGGVVKLFF
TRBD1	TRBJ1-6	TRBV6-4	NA	TGTGCCAGCAGTGACTCGACAGGGGGTAATTCACCCCTCCACTTT	CASSDSTGGNSPLHF
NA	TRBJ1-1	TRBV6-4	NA	TGTGCCAGCAGTGAGACATCGAACACTGAAGCTTTCTTT	CASSETSNTEAFF